This T cell receptor beta chain stems from a study of PD-L1 blockade in urothelial cancer (dated by TCRdb to about 2017). Concerning the study at large: All patients started therapy at some point between 2014 and 2016 and received atezolizumab 1,200 mg intravenously every 3 weeks. About 90% of the roughly 30 patients were identified as males with urothelial cancer of bladder origin, and a prior smoking history was reported by 18 of 29 patients. Patients had an ECOG performance status of 0 or 1 and had received between 0 and 3 prior chemotherapy regimens. Blood samples were analyzed 3 weeks after the start of treatment (second dose) and 6 weeks after the start of treatment. Blood samples yielded a median of about 150,000 T cells and roughly 80,000 unique TCRs, with median clonality about 0.08. The study, an exploratory multi-omic analysis, examined somatic, immune and clinical correlates of response to PD-L1 blockade with atezolizumab in urothelial cancer. TCR sequencing covered pretreatment tumor samples and matched, serially collected peripheral blood taken before and after atezolizumab treatment. Durable clinical benefit was defined as a progression-free survival longer than 6 months, and TCR features were additionally tested against progression-free survival and overall survival. Whole exome sequencing and RNA sequencing of pretreatment tumors were performed alongside TCR sequencing in the same patients. Durable clinical benefit was achieved by nine patients and was not achieved by 20 patients. Pretreatment blood TCR-seq was available for about 27 patients, at least one posttreatment blood collection was obtained for some 24 patients, and tumor TCR-seq was available for some 24 patients. On the study overall, not on this receptor specifically: At 3 weeks after the start of treatment, tumor-associated TCR clones in peripheral blood had expanded more in patients with durable benefit (n ≈ 20, p = 0.022). A pretreatment peripheral blood TCR clonality below the median was linked to improved progression-free and overall survival. Because the sample size was small (n of about 27) and many exploratory analyses were performed, the results are intended to be hypothesis-generating.

The germline V gene provides CDR1 MDHEN and CDR2 SYDVKM. CDR3 length: 13 amino acids, cysteine to phenylalanine. Only the CDR3 DNA stays, 39 bases, in frame from base 1. Trimming takes 2 bases from V and 9 bases from J, and the germline ends sit 13 bases apart. Each PCR received spiked-in synthetic TCR analog templates so that absolute template abundance could be estimated from read counts. The immunoSEQ assay used bias-controlled V and J gene primers to amplify TCRbeta CDR3 regions from genomic DNA. Sequencing of rearranged TCRbeta segments was done at approximately 20X coverage. The authors processed their data as follows. Clustering was used to correct sequencing errors, and CDR3s were annotated against IMGT so that V, D and J genes could be assigned. Downstream analyses used only productive TCRbeta rearrangements and left out out-of-frame or stop-codon sequences. Clonality was calculated as one minus the Shannon entropy normalized by the log of the number of unique productive sequences. Clones differing between time points or between blood and tumor were identified using Fisher's exact test with Benjamini-Hochberg correction, with an adjusted p below 0.01 applied as the threshold. TCRdb took over this immuneACCESS table, retaining in-frame rearrangements with V and J assigned. Such tables are incomplete; in checked studies, under half of the missing clones stem from an unresolved V gene, and the remainder is unexplained. D and trimming were read from the DNA, whereas the V and J calls and clone size are those reported in that table. This sample is represented by approximately 70,000 clones; around 84% of them were singletons. Together, the top ten hold approximately 10% of the sample.

The time point label corresponds to: pretreatment peripheral blood. The cohort comprised roughly 30 patients with locally advanced or metastatic urothelial carcinoma treated at Memorial Sloan Kettering on a trial protocol. Peripheral blood mononuclear cells were collected from each patient pretreatment and during treatment, giving between 1 and 8 total time points per patient. The Qiagen DNeasy Blood extraction kit was used to purify genomic DNA from total PBMCs and tumor samples. Collected pretreatment and during treatment, PBMCs were isolated and stored as previously described. In regard to this clone: Its cognate antigen has yet to be identified. Base qualities are missing; no much larger clone stands one base away.

This sample comprised PBMCs, obtained around atezolizumab (anti-PD-L1) treatment. The receptor was derived from a woman aged 70-85 years with urothelial cancer. The rearranged chain carries TRBV28 and TRBJ1-2; perhaps TRBD1 is the D gene, with 6 bases matching. The nucleotide sequence reads as follows: TGTGCCAGCAGTTTACCGTCAGGGGCGCGCTACACCTTC. Its coded protein is CASSLPSGARYTF.